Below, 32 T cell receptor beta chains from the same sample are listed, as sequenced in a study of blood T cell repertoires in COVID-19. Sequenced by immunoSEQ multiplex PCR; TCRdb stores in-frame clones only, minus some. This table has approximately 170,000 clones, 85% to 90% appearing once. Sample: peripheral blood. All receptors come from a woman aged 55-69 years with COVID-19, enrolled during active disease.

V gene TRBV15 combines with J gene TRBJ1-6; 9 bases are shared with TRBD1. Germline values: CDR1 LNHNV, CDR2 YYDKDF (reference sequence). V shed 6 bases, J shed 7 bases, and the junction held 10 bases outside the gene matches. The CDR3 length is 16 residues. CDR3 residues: CATRGQGLAANSPLHF. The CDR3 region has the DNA TGTGCCACCAGAGGACAGGGGCTTGCGGCGAATTCACCCCTCCACTTT.

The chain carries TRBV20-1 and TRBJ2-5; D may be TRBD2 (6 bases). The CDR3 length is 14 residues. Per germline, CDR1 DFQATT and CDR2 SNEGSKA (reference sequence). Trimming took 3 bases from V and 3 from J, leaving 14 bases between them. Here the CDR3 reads CSASPLSGEETQYF. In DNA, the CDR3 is TGCAGTGCTAGTCCCCTGTCGGGGGAAGAGACCCAGTACTTC.

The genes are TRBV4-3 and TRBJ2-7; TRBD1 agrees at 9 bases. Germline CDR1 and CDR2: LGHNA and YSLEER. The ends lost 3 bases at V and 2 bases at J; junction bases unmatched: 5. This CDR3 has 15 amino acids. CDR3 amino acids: CASSHRTGAPYEQYF. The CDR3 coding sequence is TGCGCCAGCAGCCACCGGACAGGGGCTCCCTACGAGCAGTACTTC.

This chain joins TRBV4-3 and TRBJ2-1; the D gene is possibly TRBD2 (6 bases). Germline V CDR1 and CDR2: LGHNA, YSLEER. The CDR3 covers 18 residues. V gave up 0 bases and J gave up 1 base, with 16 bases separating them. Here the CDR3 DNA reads TGCGCCAGCAGCCAAGATAATCGGCGGGAATGGTCCTACAATGAGCAGTTCTTC. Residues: CASSQDNRREWSYNEQFF.

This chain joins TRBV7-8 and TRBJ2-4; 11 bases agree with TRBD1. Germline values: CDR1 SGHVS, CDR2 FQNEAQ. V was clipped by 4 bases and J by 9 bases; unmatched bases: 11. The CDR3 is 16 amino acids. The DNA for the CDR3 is TGTGCCAGCAGCTCTTTACGGGACAGGGGGGCGGTCATTCAGTACTTC. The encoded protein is CASSSLRDRGAVIQYF.

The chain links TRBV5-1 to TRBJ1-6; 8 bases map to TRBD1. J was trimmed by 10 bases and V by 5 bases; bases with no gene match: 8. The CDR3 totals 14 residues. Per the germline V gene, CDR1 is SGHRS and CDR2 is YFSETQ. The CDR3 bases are TGCGCCAGCAGACTCGACAGGGGAGGCTCACCCCTCCACTTT. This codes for CASRLDRGGSPLHF.

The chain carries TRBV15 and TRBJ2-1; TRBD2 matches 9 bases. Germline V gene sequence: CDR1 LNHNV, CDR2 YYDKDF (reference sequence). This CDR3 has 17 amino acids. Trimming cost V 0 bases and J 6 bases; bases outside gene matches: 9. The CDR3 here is CATSRDWGEAGGNEQFF. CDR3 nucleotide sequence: TGTGCCACCAGCAGAGATTGGGGCGAAGCGGGAGGCAATGAGCAGTTCTTC. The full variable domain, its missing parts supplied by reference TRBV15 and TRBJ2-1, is DAMVIQNPRYQVTQFGKPVTLSCSQTLNHNVMYWYQQKSSQAPKLLFHYYDKDFNNEADTPDNFQSRRPNTSFCFLDIRSPGLGDTAMYLCATSRDWGEAGGNEQFFGPGTRLTVL.

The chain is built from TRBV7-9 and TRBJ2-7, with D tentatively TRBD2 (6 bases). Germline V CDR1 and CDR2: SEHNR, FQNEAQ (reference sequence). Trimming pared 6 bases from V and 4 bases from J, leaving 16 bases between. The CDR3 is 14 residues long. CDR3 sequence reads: CASRDGGWGYEQYF. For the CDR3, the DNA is TGTGCCAGCAGGGACGGGGGATGGGGATACGAGCAGTACTTC.

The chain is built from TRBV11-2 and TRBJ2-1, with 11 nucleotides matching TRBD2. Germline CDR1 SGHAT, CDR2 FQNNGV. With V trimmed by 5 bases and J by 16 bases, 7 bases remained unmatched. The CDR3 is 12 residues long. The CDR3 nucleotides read TGTGCCAGCAGCGCCGGTGGACTAGCGGGTTTCTTC. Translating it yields CASSAGGLAGFF.

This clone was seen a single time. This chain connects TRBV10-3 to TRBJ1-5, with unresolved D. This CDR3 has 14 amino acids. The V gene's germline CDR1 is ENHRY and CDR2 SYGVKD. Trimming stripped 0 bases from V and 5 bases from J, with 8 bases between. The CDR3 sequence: CAISESGSYQPQHF. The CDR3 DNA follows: TGTGCCATCAGTGAGTCTGGGAGTTATCAGCCCCAGCATTTT.

As DNA, the CDR3 is TGTGCCAGCAGTCGGGACAGTAAAAACATTCAGTACTTC. It translates to CASSRDSKNIQYF. This chain joins TRBV6-5 and TRBJ2-4; 7 bases match TRBD1. The length of the CDR3 is 13 residues. Trimming removed 5 bases from V and 4 bases from J; junction bases left unmatched: 2. Germline assignment: CDR1 MNHEY and CDR2 SVGAGI.

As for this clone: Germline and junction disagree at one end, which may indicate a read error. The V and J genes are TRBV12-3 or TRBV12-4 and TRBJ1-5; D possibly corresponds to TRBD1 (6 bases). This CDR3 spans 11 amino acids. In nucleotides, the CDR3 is TGTGCCAGCAGTGCAGGACAGCCTCAGCATTTT. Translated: CASSAGQPQHF.

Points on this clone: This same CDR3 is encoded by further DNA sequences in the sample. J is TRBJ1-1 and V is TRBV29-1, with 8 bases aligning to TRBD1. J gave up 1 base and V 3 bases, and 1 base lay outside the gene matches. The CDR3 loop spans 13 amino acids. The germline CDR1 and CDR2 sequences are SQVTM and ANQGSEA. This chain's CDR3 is CSVEGTGNTEAFF. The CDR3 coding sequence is TGCAGCGTTGAGGGGACAGGGAACACTGAAGCTTTCTTT. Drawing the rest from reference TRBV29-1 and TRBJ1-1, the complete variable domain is SAVISQKPSRDICQRGTSLTIQCQVDSQVTMMFWYRQQPGQSLTLIATANQGSEATYESGFVIDKFPISRPNLTFSTLTVSNMSPEDSSIYLCSVEGTGNTEAFFGQGTRLTVV.

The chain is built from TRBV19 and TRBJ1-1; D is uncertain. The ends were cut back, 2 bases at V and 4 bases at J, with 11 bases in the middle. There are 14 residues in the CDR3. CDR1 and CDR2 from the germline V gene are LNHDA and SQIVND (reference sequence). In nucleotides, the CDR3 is TGTGCCAGTAGTATATTGAGGGCTGGCACTGAAGCTTTCTTT. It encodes CASSILRAGTEAFF.

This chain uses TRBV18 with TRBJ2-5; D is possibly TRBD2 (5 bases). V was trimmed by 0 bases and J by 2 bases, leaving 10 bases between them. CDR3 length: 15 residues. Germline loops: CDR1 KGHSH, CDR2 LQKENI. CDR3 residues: CASSPPGVGQETQYF. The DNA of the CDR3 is TGTGCCAGCTCACCACCGGGAGTAGGTCAAGAGACCCAGTACTTC.

The CDR3 region has the DNA TGTGCCAGCAGCTTAGGTTGGAGCTTAGAGCAGTACTTC. Translated, it gives CASSLGWSLEQYF. The genes are TRBV7-2 and TRBJ2-7; D ambiguous. The CDR3 has 13 amino acids. Per germline, CDR1 SGHTA and CDR2 FQGNSA. V was clipped by 1 base and J by 7 bases, with 11 bases between them.

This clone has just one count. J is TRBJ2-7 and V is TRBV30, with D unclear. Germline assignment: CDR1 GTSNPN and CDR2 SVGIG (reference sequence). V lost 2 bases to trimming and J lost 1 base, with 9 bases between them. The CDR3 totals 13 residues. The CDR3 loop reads CAWSRGLSYEQYF. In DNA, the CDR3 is TGTGCCTGGAGTAGAGGCCTATCCTACGAGCAGTACTTC.

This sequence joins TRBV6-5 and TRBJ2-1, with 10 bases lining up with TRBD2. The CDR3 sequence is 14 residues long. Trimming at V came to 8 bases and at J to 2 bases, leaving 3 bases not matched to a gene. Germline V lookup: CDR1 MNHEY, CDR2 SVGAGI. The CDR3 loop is CASGGTSAYNEQFF. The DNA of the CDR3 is TGTGCCAGCGGAGGGACTAGCGCCTACAATGAGCAGTTCTTC.

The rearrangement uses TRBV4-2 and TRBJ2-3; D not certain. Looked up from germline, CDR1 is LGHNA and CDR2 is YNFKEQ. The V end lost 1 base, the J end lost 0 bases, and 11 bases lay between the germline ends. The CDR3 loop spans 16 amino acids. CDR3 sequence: CASSQGSEFSTDTQYF. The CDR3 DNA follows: TGTGCCAGCAGCCAAGGTAGTGAATTCAGCACAGATACGCAGTATTTT.

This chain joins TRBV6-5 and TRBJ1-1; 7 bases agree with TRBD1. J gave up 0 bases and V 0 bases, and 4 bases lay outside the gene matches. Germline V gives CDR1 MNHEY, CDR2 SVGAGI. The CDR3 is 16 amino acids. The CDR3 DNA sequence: TGTGCCAGCAGTTACTCGAGGGGGCGGTTGAACACTGAAGCTTTCTTT. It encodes CASSYSRGRLNTEAFF.

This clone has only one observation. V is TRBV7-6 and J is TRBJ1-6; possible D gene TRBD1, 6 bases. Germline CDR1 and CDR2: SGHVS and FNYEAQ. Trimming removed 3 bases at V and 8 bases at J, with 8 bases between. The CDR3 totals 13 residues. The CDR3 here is CASSFNRDSPLHF. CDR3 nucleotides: TGTGCCAGCAGCTTCAACAGGGATTCACCCCTCCACTTT.

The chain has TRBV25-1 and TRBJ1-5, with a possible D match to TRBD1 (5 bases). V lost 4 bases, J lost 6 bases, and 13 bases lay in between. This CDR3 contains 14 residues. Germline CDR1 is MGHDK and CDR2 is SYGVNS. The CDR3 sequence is CASSVAGGTQPQHF. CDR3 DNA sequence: TGTGCCAGCAGTGTTGCGGGGGGGACTCAGCCCCAGCATTTT. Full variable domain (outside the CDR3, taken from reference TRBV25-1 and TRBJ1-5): EADIYQTPRYLVIGTGKKITLECSQTMGHDKMYWYQQDPGMELHLIHYSYGVNSTEKGDLSSESTVSRIRTEHFPLTLESARPSHTSQYLCASSVAGGTQPQHFGDGTRLSIL.

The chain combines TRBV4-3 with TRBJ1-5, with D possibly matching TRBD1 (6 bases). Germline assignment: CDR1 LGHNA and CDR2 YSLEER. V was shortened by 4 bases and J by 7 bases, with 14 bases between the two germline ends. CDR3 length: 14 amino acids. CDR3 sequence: CASSPTNREQPQHF. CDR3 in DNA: TGCGCCAGCAGCCCGACCAACAGGGAACAGCCCCAGCATTTT.

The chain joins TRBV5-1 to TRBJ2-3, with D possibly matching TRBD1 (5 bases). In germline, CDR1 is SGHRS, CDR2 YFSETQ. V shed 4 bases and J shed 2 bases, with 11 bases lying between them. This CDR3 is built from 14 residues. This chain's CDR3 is CASSADINTDTQYF. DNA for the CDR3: TGCGCCAGCAGCGCGGACATAAACACAGATACGCAGTATTTT.

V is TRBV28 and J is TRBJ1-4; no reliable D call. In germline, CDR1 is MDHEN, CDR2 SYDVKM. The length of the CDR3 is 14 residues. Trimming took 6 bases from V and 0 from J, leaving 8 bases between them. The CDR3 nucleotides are TGTGCCAGCAGGTCCACAGCAACTAATGAAAAACTGTTTTTT. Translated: CASRSTATNEKLFF.

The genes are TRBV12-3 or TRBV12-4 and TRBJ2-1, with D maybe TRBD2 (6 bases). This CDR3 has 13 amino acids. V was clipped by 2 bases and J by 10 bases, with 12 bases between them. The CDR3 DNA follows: TGTGCCAGCAGTTTATCCCTAGCGAGGGAGCAGTTCTTC. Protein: CASSLSLAREQFF.

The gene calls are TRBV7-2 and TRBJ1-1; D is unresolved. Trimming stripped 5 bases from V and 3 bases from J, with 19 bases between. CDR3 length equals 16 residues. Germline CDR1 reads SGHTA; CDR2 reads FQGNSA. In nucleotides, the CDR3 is TGTGCCAGCAGCCACCCTCCGTGGAGCCGGGACACTGAAGCTTTCTTT. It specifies CASSHPPWSRDTEAFF.

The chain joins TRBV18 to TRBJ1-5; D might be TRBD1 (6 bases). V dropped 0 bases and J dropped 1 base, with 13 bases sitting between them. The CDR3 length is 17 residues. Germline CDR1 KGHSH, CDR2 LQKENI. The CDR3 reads CASSPPGADISNQPQHF. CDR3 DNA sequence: TGTGCCAGCTCACCACCGGGGGCGGACATCAGCAATCAGCCCCAGCATTTT.

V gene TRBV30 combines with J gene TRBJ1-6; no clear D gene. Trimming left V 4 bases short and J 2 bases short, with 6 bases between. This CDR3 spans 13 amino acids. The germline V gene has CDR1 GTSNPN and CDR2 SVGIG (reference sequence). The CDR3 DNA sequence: TGTGCCTGGACCTATACCTATAATTCACCCCTCCACTTT. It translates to CAWTYTYNSPLHF.

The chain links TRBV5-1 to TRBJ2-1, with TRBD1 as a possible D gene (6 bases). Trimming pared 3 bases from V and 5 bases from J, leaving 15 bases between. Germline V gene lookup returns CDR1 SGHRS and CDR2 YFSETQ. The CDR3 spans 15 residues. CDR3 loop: CASSWGPYRDNEQFF. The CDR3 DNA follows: TGCGCCAGCAGCTGGGGGCCATACAGGGACAATGAGCAGTTCTTC.

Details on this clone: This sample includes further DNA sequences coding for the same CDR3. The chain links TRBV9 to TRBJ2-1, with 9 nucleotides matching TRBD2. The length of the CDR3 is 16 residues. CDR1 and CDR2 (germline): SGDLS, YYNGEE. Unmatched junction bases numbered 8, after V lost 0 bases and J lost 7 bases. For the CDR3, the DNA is TGTGCCAGCAGCGTAGCCCTAGCGGGACGGTATAATGAGCAGTTCTTC. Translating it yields CASSVALAGRYNEQFF.

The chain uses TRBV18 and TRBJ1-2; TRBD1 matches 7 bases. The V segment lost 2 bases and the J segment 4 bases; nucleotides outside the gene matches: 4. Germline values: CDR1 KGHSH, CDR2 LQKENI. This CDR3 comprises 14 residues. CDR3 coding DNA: TGTGCCAGCTCACCAGGGACAGACTTCTATGGCTACACCTTC. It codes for CASSPGTDFYGYTF.